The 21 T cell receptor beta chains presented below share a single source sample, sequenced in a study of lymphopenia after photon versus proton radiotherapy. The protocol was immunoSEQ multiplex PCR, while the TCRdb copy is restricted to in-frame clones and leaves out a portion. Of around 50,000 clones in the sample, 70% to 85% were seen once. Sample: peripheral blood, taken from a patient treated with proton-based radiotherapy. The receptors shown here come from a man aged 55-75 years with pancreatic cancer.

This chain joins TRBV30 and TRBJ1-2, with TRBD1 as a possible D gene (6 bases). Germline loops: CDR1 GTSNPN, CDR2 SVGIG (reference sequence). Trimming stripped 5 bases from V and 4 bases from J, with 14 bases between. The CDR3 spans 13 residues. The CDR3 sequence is CAWGLQGSYGYTF. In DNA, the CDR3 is TGTGCCTGGGGGTTACAGGGATCCTATGGCTACACCTTC.

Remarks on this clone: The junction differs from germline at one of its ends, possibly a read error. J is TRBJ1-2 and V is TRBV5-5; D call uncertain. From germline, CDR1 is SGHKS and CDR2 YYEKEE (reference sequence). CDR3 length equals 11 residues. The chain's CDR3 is CASSLRAEEAF. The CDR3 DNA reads TGTGCCAGCAGCTTGAGGGCAGAGGAAGCCTTC. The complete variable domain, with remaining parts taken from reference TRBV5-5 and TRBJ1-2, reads DAGVTQSPTHLIKTRGQQVTLRCSPISGHKSVSWYQQVLGQGPQFIFQYYEKEERGRGNFPDRFSARQFPNYSSELNVNALLLGDSALYLCASSLRAEEAFGSGTRLTVV.

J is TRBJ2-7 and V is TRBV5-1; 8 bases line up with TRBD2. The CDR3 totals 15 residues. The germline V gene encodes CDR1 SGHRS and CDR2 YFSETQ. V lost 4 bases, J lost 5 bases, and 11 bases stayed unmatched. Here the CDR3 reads CASSPGLVAGDEQYF. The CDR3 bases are TGCGCCAGCAGCCCGGGACTAGTTGCGGGCGACGAGCAGTACTTC.

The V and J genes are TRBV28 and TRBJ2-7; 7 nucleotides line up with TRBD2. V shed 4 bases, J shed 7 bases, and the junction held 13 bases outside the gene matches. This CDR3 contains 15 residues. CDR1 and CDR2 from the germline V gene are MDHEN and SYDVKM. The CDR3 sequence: CASSSRLAITWEQYF. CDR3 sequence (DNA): TGTGCCAGCAGTTCTCGACTAGCTATCACTTGGGAGCAGTACTTC.

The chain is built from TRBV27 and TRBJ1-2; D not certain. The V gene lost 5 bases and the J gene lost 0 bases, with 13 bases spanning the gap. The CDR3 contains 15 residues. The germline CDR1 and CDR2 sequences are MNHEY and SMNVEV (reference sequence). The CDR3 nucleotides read TGTGCCAGCAGTCCTCGACTCCTAGCTAACTATGGCTACACCTTC. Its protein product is CASSPRLLANYGYTF.

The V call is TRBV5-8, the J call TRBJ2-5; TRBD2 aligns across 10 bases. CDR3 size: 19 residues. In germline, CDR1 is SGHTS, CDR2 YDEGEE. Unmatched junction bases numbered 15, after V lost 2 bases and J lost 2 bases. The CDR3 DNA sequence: TGTGCCAGCAGCTTTCTCTTCCGACTAGCGGGTAGGGCACAAGAGACCCAGTACTTC. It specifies CASSFLFRLAGRAQETQYF.

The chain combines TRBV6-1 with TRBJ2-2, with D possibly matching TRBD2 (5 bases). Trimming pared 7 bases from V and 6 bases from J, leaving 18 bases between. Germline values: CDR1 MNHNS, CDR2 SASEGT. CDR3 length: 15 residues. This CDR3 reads CASKTRTAIPGELFF. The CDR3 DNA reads TGTGCCAGCAAAACGAGGACTGCAATCCCCGGGGAGCTGTTTTTT.

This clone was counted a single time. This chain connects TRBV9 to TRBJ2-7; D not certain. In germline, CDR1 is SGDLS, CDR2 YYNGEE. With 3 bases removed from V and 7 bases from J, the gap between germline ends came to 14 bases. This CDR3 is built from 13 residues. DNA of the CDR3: TGTGCCAGCAGCGCCCGGGCCCTGGGGGAGCAGTACTTC. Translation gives CASSARALGEQYF.

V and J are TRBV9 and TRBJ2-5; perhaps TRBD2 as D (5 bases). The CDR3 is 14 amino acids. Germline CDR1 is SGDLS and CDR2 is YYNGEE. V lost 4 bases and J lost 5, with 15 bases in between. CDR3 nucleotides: TGTGCCAGCAGCCCGAGTCCCGAGCGGGAGACCCAGTACTTC. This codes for CASSPSPERETQYF.

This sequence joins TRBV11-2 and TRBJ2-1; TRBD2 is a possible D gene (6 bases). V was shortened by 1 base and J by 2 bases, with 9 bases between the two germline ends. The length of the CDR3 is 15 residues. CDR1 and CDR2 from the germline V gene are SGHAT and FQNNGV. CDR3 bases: TGTGCCAGCAGCTTAGCGGGAGTCACCTACAATGAGCAGTTCTTC. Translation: CASSLAGVTYNEQFF.

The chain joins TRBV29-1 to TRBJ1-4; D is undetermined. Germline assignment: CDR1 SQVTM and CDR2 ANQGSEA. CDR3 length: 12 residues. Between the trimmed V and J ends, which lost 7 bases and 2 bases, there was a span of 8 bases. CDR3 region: CSGYFTNEKLFF. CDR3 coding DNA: TGCAGCGGTTATTTCACTAATGAAAAACTGTTTTTT.

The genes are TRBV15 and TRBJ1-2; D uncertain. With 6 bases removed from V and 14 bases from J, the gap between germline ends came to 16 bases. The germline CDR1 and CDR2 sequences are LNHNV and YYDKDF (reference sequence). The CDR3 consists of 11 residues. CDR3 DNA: TGTGCCACCAGTGATGGGAACTCGGGAACCTTC. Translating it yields CATSDGNSGTF.

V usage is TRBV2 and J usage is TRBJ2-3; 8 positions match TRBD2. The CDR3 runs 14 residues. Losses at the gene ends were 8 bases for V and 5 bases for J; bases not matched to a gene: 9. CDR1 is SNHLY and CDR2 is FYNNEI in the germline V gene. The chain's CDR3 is CASLWTSRVDTQYF. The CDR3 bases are TGTGCCAGCTTATGGACTAGCAGGGTAGATACGCAGTATTTT.

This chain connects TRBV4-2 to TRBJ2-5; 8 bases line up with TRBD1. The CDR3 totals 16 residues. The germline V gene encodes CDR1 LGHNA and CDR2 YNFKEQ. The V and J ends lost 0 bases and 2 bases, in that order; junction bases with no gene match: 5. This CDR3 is CASSQDGYRGQETQYF. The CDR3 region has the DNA TGTGCCAGCAGCCAAGATGGTTACAGGGGGCAAGAGACCCAGTACTTC.

The CDR3 reads CASRRERNTEAFF. In nucleotides, the CDR3 is TGTGCCAGCAGGAGAGAGAGGAACACTGAAGCTTTCTTT. The rearrangement joins TRBV28 to TRBJ1-1; D gene unclear. The germline CDR1 and CDR2 sequences are MDHEN and SYDVKM. This CDR3 region has 13 residues. V lost 6 bases and J lost 1, with 9 bases in between.

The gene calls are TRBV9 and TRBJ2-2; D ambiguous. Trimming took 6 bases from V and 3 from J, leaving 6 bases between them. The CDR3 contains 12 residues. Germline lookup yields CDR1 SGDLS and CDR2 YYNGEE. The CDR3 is CASTRDTGELFF. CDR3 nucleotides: TGTGCCAGCACCCGAGACACCGGGGAGCTGTTTTTT.

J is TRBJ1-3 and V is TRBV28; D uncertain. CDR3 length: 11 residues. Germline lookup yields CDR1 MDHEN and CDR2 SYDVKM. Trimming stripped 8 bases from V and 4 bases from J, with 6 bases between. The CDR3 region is CASRNGNTIYF. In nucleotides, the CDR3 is TGTGCCAGCCGAAACGGAAACACCATATATTTT.

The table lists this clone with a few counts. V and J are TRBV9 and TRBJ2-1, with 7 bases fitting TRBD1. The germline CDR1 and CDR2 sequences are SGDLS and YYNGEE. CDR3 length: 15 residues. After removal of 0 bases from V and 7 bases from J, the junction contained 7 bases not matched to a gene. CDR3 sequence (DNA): TGTGCCAGCAGCGTAGATTACGGCAGGGGGAATGAGCAGTTCTTC. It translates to CASSVDYGRGNEQFF.

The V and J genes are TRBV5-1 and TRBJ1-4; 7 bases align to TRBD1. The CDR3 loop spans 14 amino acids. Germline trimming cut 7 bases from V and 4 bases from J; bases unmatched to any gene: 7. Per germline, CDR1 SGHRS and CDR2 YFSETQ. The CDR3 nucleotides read TGCGCCAGCGCACTCGCAGGGGGTAATGAAAAACTGTTTTTT. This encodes CASALAGGNEKLFF.

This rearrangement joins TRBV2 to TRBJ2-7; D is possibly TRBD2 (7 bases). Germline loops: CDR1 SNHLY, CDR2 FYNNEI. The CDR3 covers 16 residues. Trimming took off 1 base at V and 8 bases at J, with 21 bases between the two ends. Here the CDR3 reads CASSEEGGQGILQQYF. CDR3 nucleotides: TGTGCCAGCAGTGAAGAGGGGGGGCAGGGGATTCTTCAGCAGTACTTC.

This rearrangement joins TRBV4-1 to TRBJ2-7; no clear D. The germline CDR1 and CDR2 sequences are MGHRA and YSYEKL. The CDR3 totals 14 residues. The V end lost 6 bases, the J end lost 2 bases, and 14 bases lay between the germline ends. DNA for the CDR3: TGCGCCAGCAGAGACGTTGGGTCCCCCTACGAGCAGTACTTC. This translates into CASRDVGSPYEQYF.